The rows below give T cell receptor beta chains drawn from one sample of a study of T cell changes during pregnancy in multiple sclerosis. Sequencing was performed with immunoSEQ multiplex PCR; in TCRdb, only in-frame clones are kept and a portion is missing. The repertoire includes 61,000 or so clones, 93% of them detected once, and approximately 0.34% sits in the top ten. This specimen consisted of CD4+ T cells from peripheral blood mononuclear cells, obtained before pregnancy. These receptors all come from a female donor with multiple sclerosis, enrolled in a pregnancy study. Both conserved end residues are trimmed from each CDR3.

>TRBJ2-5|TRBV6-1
ASVAGVKETQY
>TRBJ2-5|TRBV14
ASSQVQGARQTQY
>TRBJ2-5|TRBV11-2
ASSHRTSGRWETQY
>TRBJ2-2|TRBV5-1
ASSVGLAGATGELF
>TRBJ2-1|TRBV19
ASSIGGRGITNEQF
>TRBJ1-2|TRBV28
ASEGRGNYGYT
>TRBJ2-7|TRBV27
ASRFGRGNEQY
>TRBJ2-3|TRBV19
ASSTGGHSTDTQY
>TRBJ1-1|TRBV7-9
ASSLEARSTGF
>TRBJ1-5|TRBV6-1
ASSENSGDQPQH
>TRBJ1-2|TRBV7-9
ASSHPRTGGVGGYT
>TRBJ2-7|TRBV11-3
ASSLAGGRSFYEQY
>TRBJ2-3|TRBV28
ASTPLPGQGTDTQY
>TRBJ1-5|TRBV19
ASSDDRVGNQPQH
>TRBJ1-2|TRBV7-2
ASSPDIGNYGYT
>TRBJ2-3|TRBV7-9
ASSLVSTDTQY
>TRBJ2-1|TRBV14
ASRLAGSSYNEQF
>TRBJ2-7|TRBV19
ASSTYPTPTYEQY
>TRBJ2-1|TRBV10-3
AISPGLAGVNEQF
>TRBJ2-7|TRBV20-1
SILERDGQY
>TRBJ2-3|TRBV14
ASSLGLAGGVVTQY
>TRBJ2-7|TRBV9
ASSVGTGPVNEQY
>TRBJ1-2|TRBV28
ASSYGIYGYT
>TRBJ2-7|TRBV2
ASTSPTLYEQY
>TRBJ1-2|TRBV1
TSSQEGAGLGYGYT
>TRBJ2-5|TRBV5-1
ASSPGLAGGQTQY
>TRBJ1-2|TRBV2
ASSEALGGNYGYT
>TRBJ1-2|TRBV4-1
ASSQDVGPGGDYGYT
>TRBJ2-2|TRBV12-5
ASRDSSTGELF
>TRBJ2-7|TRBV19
ASSRAGDSYEQY
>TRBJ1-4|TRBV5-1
ASSLDGTGNEKLF
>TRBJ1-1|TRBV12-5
ASGLGGTRNTEAF
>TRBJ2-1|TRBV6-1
ASSLGTSGNNEQF
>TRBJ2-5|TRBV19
ASSILAGGAETQY
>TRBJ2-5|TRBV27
ASSLSIAGGETQY
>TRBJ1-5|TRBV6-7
ASSPQGVGNQPQH
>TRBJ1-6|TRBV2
ASSGVGSSYNSPLH
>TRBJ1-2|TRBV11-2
ASSPQGAPYGYT
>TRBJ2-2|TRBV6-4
ASSPDSERPNTGELF
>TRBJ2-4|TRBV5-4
ASSSGLVENIQY
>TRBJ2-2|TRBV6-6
ASRTRTDSNTGELF
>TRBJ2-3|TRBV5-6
ASSFRALGTDTQY
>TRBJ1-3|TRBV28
ASRPEASGNTIY
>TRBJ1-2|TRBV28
ASSPLTQTGYGYT
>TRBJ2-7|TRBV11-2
ASSTGTRWSSYEQY
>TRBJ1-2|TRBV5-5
ASSLGGRGPYGYT
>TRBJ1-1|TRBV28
ASSINRLNTEAF
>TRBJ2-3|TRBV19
ASSRLAGGVDTQY
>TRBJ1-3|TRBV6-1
ASRTRTGTGNTIY
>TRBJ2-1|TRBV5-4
ASSFGTSGSFGNEQF
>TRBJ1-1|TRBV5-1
ARTKLGQGAWGTEAF